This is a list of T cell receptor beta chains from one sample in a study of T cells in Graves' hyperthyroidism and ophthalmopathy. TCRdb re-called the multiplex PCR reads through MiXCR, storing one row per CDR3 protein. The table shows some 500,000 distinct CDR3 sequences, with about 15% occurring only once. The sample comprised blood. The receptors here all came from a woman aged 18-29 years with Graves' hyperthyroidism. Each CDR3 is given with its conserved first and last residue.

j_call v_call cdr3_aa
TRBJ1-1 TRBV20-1 CSARVGTETFF
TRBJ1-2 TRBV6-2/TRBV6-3 CASSYSIAGAYGYTF
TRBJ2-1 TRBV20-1 CSARRLAGVDEQFF
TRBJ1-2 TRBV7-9 CASGNSYGYTF
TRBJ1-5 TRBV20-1 CSAREGRGQPQHF
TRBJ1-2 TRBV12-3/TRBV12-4 CASSLDSTRVDGYTF
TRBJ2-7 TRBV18 CASSPSWDTTYEQYF
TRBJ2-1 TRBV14 CASSTTGDNEQFF
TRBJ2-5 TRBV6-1 CASSSDRGRLETQYF
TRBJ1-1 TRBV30 CAWSHKTEAFF
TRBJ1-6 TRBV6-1 CASTKRVWVDSPLHF
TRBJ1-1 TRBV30 CAWSPGNTEAFF
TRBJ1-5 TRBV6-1 CASSEGIGGREINQPQHF
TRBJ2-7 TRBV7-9 CASSLNGRRYEQYF
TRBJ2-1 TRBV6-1 CASSEVGLARNEQFF
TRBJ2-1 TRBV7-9 CASRPGQPKQFF
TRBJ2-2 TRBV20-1 CSARRRSGTSGRTGELFF
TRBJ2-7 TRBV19 CASSTSLASTYEQYF
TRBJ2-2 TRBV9 CASSPLGGGNTGELFF
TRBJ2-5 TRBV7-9 CASSFGLAGGSLSETQYF
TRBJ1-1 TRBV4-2 CASSQGSGQRDEAFF
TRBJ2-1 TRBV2 CASIYPDGYNEQFF
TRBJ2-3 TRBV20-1 CSARDPGGRTDTQYF
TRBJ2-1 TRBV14 CASNGIGRNEQFF
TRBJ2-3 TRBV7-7 CASSSGLADTDTQYF
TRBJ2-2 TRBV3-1 CASSQVRGGHRELFF
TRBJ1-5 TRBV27 CASSFGGSSNQPQHF
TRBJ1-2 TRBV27 CASKALGYGYTF
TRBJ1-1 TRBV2 CASSSGQNTEAFF